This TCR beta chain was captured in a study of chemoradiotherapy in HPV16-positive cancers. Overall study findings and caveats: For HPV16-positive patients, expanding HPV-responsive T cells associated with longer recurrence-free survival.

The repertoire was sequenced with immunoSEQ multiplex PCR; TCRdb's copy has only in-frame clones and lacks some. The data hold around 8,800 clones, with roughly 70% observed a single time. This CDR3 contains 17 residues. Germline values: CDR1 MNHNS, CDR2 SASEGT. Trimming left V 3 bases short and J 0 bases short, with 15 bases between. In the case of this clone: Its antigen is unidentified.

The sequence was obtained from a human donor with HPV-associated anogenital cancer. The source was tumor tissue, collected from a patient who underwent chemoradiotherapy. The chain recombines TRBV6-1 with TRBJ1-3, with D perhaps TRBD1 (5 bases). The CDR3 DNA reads TGTGCCAGCAGTGATGTGCCGGGGGAGCACTCTGGAAACACCATATATTTT. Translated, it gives CASSDVPGEHSGNTIYF.